This TCR beta chain stems from a study of regulatory T cells in long-lasting Graves disease. This clonotype has ten or more counts. As to time point: persistent/refractory GD, antithyroid drugs over 5 years with positive TRAb. TCR sequences were obtained from RNA taken from PBMCs. The CDR3 covers 15 residues. Losses at the gene ends were 6 bases for V and 4 bases for J; bases not matched to a gene: 8. Germline V lookup: CDR1 MDHEN, CDR2 SYDVKM. Construction of TCR beta libraries relied on iRepertoire HTBI primers and on Arm-PCR targeting CDR3 regions. MiXCR, run by TCRdb on the multiplex PCR reads, gives a single entry per CDR3 protein. The table includes 650,000 to 700,000 distinct CDR3 sequences, roughly 30% detected once.

This rearrangement joins TRBV28 to TRBJ1-5; TRBD1 agrees at 8 bases. This TCR came from a female donor with Graves disease. Here the sequenced sample was peripheral blood mononuclear cells (PBMCs), taken when the disease was refractory, from a patient treated with antithyroid drugs. In nucleotides, the CDR3 is TGTGCCAGCAGATTGCGGACAGGGCCTAATCAGCCCCAGCATTTT. This encodes CASRLRTGPNQPQHF. The full variable domain, with the rest looked up from reference TRBV28 and TRBJ1-5, is DVKVTQSSRYLVKRTGEKVFLECVQDMDHENMFWYRQDPGLGLRLIYFSYDVKMKEKGDIPEGYSVSREKKERFSLILESASTNQTSMYLCASRLRTGPNQPQHFGDGTRLSIL.